Here is one T cell receptor beta chain with its context. This clonotype has a single count. What this receptor recognizes is not known. Qualities for individual bases were not recorded, and no much larger clone is one base off. One read alone lends weak support. CDR1 and CDR2 are drawn from the germline V gene: SNHLY, FYNNEI. The CDR3 contains 12 residues, cysteine and phenylalanine counted. Only the CDR3 DNA is retained, 36 bases long and in frame from the first base. V is clipped by 11 bases and J by 1 base, and the sequence between their germline boundaries is 11 bases long. The receptor library was made with 5' RACE. Sequencing used an Illumina HiSeq 2000. A universal primer binding site was introduced by template switching, and a unique molecular identifier was present in the final cDNA, enabling accurate counting of TCR cDNA molecules. First-strand cDNA for TCR alpha and beta chains was synthesized from specific primers in the conserved constant-segment region. To control for contamination, each cDNA library was double barcoded with a SMART-Mk sample barcode plus Illumina barcodes. TruSeq adapter sequences and Illumina sample barcodes were added in two successive PCR steps. TCR alpha and beta cDNA libraries were sequenced on the Illumina HiSeq platform with custom primers. The paper's processing steps were these. MiGEC was used to process raw reads and extract unique molecular identifiers, and MiXCR was used to find CDR3 positions. For each individual, recombination models were inferred using an EM algorithm with the repgenHMM and IGoR tools. Shared clonotype analysis was performed with the tcR package in R, normalizing sharing by the product of cloneset sizes. To study raw recombination without the effects of thymic and clonal selection, out-of-frame nonproductive sequences were analyzed. TCRdb reprocessing: public reads trimmed at Q25 with fastp, clones called with MiXCR, in-frame beta chains kept. For every CDR3 protein sequence, its rows merge into one entry that carries the most common genes and DNA. The V and J calls follow TCRdb's processing rather than the paper's. Recorded for this sample are fewer than 900,000 distinct CDR3 sequences; 21% of them occurred a single time. The ten largest clones add up to over 4% of the sample.

This sample is part of a study of identical twins (dated by TCRdb to about 2016). Regarding the complete study: To test whether fetal clonotypes persist, this study deep-sequenced TCR alpha and beta repertoires from monozygotic twins, from unrelated adults of various ages, and from cord blood. Replicate twin experiments were performed at different times using different library preparation protocols to rule out contamination. Findings and caveats that apply to the study as a whole: Compared with coincidental sharing between unrelated individuals, out-of-frame TCR alpha sequences shared between twins had an excess of sequences with low generation probability. Conclusions relied on cross-sectional statistical analysis, since the same donors could not be followed over many years. Abundant cord blood beta clonotypes carried fewer insertions; young adult naive repertoires showed a weaker similar trend, while memory repertoires showed none. Zero-insertion analyses could be partly confounded by invariant T cells such as MAIT and iNKT, although diverse VJ usage argued against such confounding for most clonotypes. Out-of-frame TCR alpha sharing in monozygotic twins was systematically underestimated by recombination models, whereas sharing between unrelated individuals was in agreement with the recombination models. A weaker excess of twin sharing was found in beta out-of-frame sequences because the signal-to-noise ratio was lowered by fewer shared sequences.

Only healthy Caucasian donors were included. The twin cohort comprised three pairs of female monozygotic twins, all aged about 18 to 30 years. RNA for TCR libraries was isolated from peripheral blood mononuclear cells. These data were likewise used in another study, on T cells expressing NK-cell markers. The second study's paper adds: TCR beta-chain repertoires were profiled in sorted CD3+CD56+NKG2C+, CD3+CD56+NKG2C- and CD3+CD56-NKG2C+ T-cell subsets from seven or eight donors. Among the eight sequenced donors, only one was HCMV-seronegative, while the other seven were HCMV-seropositive. In several experiments an anti-gammadeltaTCR antibody was added to restrict sorting to alphabetaTCR-expressing T cells. In five to seven donors, the dominant CD3+CD56+NKG2C+ clonotypes were among the top 10 CD8+ clonotypes and accounted for about 1.0-7.0% of CD8+ T cells. Those dominant clonotypes were again the most abundant among CD3+CD56-NKG2C+ cells in a few donors, at roughly 28.3-60.1%. Whether the expanded NKG2C-expressing T cell clones were specific for HCMV antigens was left unclear. The eight sequenced donors were randomly selected healthy volunteers, three men and five women. HCMV-specific IgG was detected in serum with a commercial ELISA kit to determine HCMV serostatus. For roughly six donors, bulk peripheral blood T-cell repertoires were additionally sequenced from unsorted PBMC. MIGEC was used to demultiplex reads and group reads by UMI, and MiTCR was used to assemble and quantify clonotypes. Only TCR cDNA sequences supported by at least two reads were kept to exclude erroneous sequences. The tcR package was used for downstream repertoire analysis, and clonotypes were matched across fractions by CDR3 nucleotide sequence plus V segment. VDJmatch was used to annotate antigen specificity against VDJdb, with one amino acid substitution allowed in CDR3.

The rearranged chain carries TRBV2 and TRBJ1-1; there is no confident call for the D gene. The TCR was taken from a young woman in good health. Material: PBMCs. The CDR3 loop reads CAQHGENTEAFF. The DNA sequence follows: TGTGCCCAGCACGGAGAGAACACTGAAGCTTTCTTT.